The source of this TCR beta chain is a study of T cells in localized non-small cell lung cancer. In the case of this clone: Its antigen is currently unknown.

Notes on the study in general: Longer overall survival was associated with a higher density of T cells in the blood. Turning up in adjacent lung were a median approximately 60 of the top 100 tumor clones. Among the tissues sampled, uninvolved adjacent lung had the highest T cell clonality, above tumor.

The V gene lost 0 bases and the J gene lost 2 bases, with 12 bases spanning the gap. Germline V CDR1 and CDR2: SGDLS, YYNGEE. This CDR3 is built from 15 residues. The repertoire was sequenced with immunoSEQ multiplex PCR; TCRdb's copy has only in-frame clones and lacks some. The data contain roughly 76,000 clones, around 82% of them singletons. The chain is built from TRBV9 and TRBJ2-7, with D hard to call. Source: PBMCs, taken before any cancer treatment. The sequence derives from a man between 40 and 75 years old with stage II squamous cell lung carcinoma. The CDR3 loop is CASSVEDQVTYEQYF. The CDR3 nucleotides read TGTGCCAGCAGCGTAGAGGACCAAGTCACCTACGAGCAGTACTTC.